These T cell receptor beta chains were read from a single sample in a study of cytomegalovirus exposure and HLA in healthy donors. Using immunoSEQ multiplex PCR, the repertoire was profiled, and TCRdb retains in-frame clones only, with some absent. The profile shows 90,000 to 120,000 clones, 73% of them singletons. Sequencing was carried out using PBMCs. The source is a man younger than 45 in good health and CMV-seronegative. CDR3s include the opening cysteine and the closing phenylalanine or tryptophan. Each record gives: D gene, J gene, clone size, V gene, CDR3 DNA, CDR3 protein. A D gene is named only where the DNA matches it firmly. Some rows have no size entry. The others give once, few or many, or a class for an expanded clone.

D: .; J: TRBJ1-1; size: .; V: TRBV9; DNA: TGTGCCAGCAGCGTAGTCTCCAGGGGGAACACTGAAGCTTTCTTT; CDR3: CASSVVSRGNTEAFF
D: TRBD1; J: TRBJ1-5; size: once; V: TRBV28; DNA: TGTGCCAGCAGTTTAGGGACAGGGGTTCAGCCCCAGCATTTT; CDR3: CASSLGTGVQPQHF
D: .; J: TRBJ1-5; size: .; V: TRBV6-6; DNA: TGTGCCAGCGCGGGGGCTGATCAGCCCCAGCATTTT; CDR3: CASAGADQPQHF
D: TRBD1; J: TRBJ1-1; size: .; V: TRBV28; DNA: TGTGCCAGCAGTTCAAGACAGGGGGTCCCTGAAGCTTTCTTT; CDR3: CASSSRQGVPEAFF
D: .; J: TRBJ1-6; size: once; V: TRBV2; DNA: TGTGCCAGCAATCGGGGGGCGACACCCCTCCACTTT; CDR3: CASNRGATPLHF
D: TRBD2; J: TRBJ2-3; size: once; V: TRBV4-1; DNA: TGCGCCAGCAGTTACAGCGGGAGTGGAGATACGCAGTATTTT; CDR3: CASSYSGSGDTQYF
D: .; J: TRBJ1-1; size: .; V: TRBV4-1; DNA: TGCGCCAGCAGCCCCGTAGCGAACACTGAAGCTTTCTTT; CDR3: CASSPVANTEAFF
D: .; J: TRBJ1-1; size: many; V: TRBV11-2; DNA: TGTGCCAGCAGCTTAGACAGTGAAGCTTTCTTT; CDR3: CASSLDSEAFF
D: TRBD2; J: TRBJ2-1; size: .; V: TRBV28; DNA: TGTGCCAGCAGGGGGACTAGCGGACACAATGAGCAGTTCTTC; CDR3: CASRGTSGHNEQFF
D: .; J: TRBJ1-6; size: .; V: TRBV7-9; DNA: TGTGCCAGCAGCTTAGGTCGGGGGGCCTTTTATTCACCCCTCCACTTT; CDR3: CASSLGRGAFYSPLHF
D: .; J: TRBJ2-2; size: .; V: TRBV19; DNA: TGTGCCAGTAGTATAGGTCCTAACACCGGGGAGCTGTTTTTT; CDR3: CASSIGPNTGELFF
D: TRBD1; J: TRBJ1-4; size: .; V: TRBV19; DNA: TGTGCCAGTAGTGTACCGGGACAGGCTTCAACTAATGAAAAACTGTTTTTT; CDR3: CASSVPGQASTNEKLFF
D: TRBD1; J: TRBJ2-7; size: few; V: TRBV7-3; DNA: TGTGCCAGCAGTTCGACAGGGGGTAGTCAAGAGCAGTACTTC; CDR3: CASSSTGGSQEQYF
D: TRBD1; J: TRBJ1-1; size: .; V: TRBV23-1; DNA: TGCGCCAGCAGTTTCCCTAGGGGGACAGGGGCTGAAGCTTTCTTT; CDR3: CASSFPRGTGAEAFF
D: TRBD1; J: TRBJ2-2; size: .; V: TRBV10-3; DNA: TGTGCCATCAGTGCGGGACAGGGAGTTACCGGGGAGCTGTTTTTT; CDR3: CAISAGQGVTGELFF
D: .; J: TRBJ2-7; size: few; V: TRBV30; DNA: TGTGCCTGGAGTGTATCCGGGGGCTACGAGCAGTACTTC; CDR3: CAWSVSGGYEQYF
D: .; J: TRBJ2-7; size: .; V: TRBV9; DNA: TGTGCCAGCAGCTCCCGGGACACCGGGATCTACGAGCAGTACTTC; CDR3: CASSSRDTGIYEQYF
D: .; J: TRBJ2-7; size: .; V: TRBV11-3; DNA: TGTGCCAGCAGCTTAGCAGGGGGAGGATCCTACGAGCAGTACTTC; CDR3: CASSLAGGGSYEQYF
D: TRBD1; J: TRBJ1-1; size: .; V: TRBV5-6; DNA: TGTGCCAGCAGCTTCAGAGTCTTCAGGGGGACTGAAGCTTTCTTT; CDR3: CASSFRVFRGTEAFF
D: TRBD2; J: TRBJ2-1; size: few; V: TRBV18; DNA: TGTGCCAGCTCACGAGATAGCGGGGGCTCCTACAATGAGCAGTTCTTC; CDR3: CASSRDSGGSYNEQFF
D: .; J: TRBJ1-1; size: few; V: TRBV6-6; DNA: TGTGCCAGCAGCTTCCCTAATGAGATGAACACTGAAGCTTTCTTT; CDR3: CASSFPNEMNTEAFF
D: TRBD1; J: TRBJ1-1; size: .; V: TRBV27; DNA: TGTGCCAGCAGTACCGGGGGACAGTCAGCTTTCTTT; CDR3: CASSTGGQSAFF
D: TRBD1; J: TRBJ2-7; size: .; V: TRBV18; DNA: TGTGCCAGCTCACCACCGGGACAGATCTACGAGCAGTACTTC; CDR3: CASSPPGQIYEQYF
D: .; J: TRBJ2-7; size: .; V: TRBV28; DNA: TGTGCCAGCAGTTTATCGGACGAGCAGTACTTC; CDR3: CASSLSDEQYF
D: .; J: TRBJ2-5; size: .; V: TRBV4-1; DNA: TGCGCCAGCAGCCAGTTAAACGGTGGAGAGCAGTACTTC; CDR3: CASSQLNGGEQYF
D: TRBD1; J: TRBJ1-5; size: few; V: TRBV11-2; DNA: TGTGCCAGCAGCACAGGCCCGGGACAGGGAATTCAGCCCCAGCATTTT; CDR3: CASSTGPGQGIQPQHF
D: TRBD2; J: TRBJ2-1; size: .; V: TRBV5-1; DNA: TGCGCCAGCAGCTTCGGGACTAGCGGGAGGGCCCTCTACAATGAGCAGTTCTTC; CDR3: CASSFGTSGRALYNEQFF